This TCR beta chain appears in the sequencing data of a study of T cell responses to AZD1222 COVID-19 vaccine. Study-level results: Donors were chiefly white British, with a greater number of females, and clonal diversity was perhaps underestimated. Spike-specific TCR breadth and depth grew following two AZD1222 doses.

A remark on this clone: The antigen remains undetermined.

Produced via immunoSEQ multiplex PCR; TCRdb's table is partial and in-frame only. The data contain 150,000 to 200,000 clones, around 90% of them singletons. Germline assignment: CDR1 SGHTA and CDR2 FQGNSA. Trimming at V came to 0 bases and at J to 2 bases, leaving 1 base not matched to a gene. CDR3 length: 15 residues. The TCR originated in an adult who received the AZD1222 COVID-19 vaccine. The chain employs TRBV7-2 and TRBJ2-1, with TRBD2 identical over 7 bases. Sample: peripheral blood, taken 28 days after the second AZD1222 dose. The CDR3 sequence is CASSLAGTTYNEQFF. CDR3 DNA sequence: TGTGCCAGCAGCTTAGCGGGGACTACCTACAATGAGCAGTTCTTC.